One sample yielded the 8 T cell receptor beta chains listed below, sequenced in a study of blood T cell repertoires in COVID-19. Profiled with immunoSEQ multiplex PCR; TCRdb holds only in-frame clones, not every one. Of around 620,000 clones detected, 80% to 90% appear once; the ten largest clones hold under 0.3%. The material sequenced was peripheral blood. The source of these receptors is a woman aged 18-29 years with acute or convalescent COVID-19.

V usage is TRBV7-9 and J usage is TRBJ2-1; maybe TRBD2 (6 bases). CDR1 is SEHNR and CDR2 is FQNEAQ in the germline V gene (reference sequence). The CDR3 is made up of 18 amino acids. V was clipped by 5 bases and J by 3 bases, with 23 bases between them. The chain's CDR3 is CASSAFVGGGSNYNEQFF. DNA of the CDR3: TGTGCCAGCAGCGCCTTTGTCGGTGGAGGGTCAAACTACAATGAGCAGTTCTTC.

This clone was detected only a few times. The V and J genes are TRBV3-1 (or the pseudogene TRBV3-2) and TRBJ2-2, with 7 bases that match TRBD2. Germline CDR1 LGHDT, CDR2 YNNKEL (reference sequence). V shed 0 bases, J shed 4 bases, and the junction held 2 bases outside the gene matches. This CDR3 has 15 residues. In DNA form, the CDR3 reads TGTGCCAGCAGCCAAGAAGGCGGGGGCACCGGGGAGCTGTTTTTT. Its protein is CASSQEGGGTGELFF.

The rearrangement uses TRBV12-3 or TRBV12-4 and TRBJ1-6; tentative D call: TRBD1 (5 bases). Trimming shortened V by 3 bases and J by 12 bases, and 12 bases separated the two germline ends. CDR3 length: 13 amino acids. The CDR3 loop is CASSLAGHLPLHF. CDR3 in DNA: TGTGCCAGCAGTTTGGCAGGGCATCTACCCCTCCACTTT.

In DNA, the CDR3 is TGTGCCAGCAGTTTAGGACAATCCTATGAAGGCTACACCTTC. Translating it yields CASSLGQSYEGYTF. The chain has TRBV6-5 and TRBJ1-2, with D maybe TRBD1 (5 bases). V gave up 4 bases and J gave up 8 bases, with 17 bases separating them. CDR3 length: 14 amino acids. Looked up from germline, CDR1 is MNHEY and CDR2 is SVGAGI.

This sequence joins TRBV27 and TRBJ1-3, with D uncertain. V was shortened by 6 bases and J by 1 base, with 13 bases between the two germline ends. The CDR3 is made up of 15 amino acids. The germline gives CDR1 MNHEY, CDR2 SMNVEV (reference sequence). The CDR3 region is CASSESTISGNTIYF. CDR3 DNA sequence: TGTGCCAGCAGCGAGTCCACTATATCTGGAAACACCATATATTTT.

The rearrangement links TRBV24-1 to TRBJ2-3; 7 positions agree with TRBD1. Germline CDR1 reads KGHDR; CDR2 reads SFDVKD. The CDR3 contains 14 residues. V dropped 7 bases and J dropped 6; count of bases not matched to a gene: 9. CDR3 protein: CATSETGLPDTQYF. The CDR3 nucleotides read TGTGCCACCAGCGAGACAGGGCTGCCGGATACGCAGTATTTT.

The chain employs TRBV5-8 and TRBJ1-1; 9 bases line up with TRBD1. The CDR3 contains 14 residues. V lost 2 bases, J lost 5 bases, and 4 bases stayed unmatched. Germline V gives CDR1 SGHTS, CDR2 YDEGEE. The DNA of the CDR3 is TGTGCCAGCAGCTTACAGGGGGCGTCGACTGAAGCTTTCTTT. Protein sequence: CASSLQGASTEAFF.

The chain recombines TRBV21-1 with TRBJ1-4; the DNA was not compared with TRBD1, the D call given in the table. TRBV21-1 is labeled a pseudogene. CDR3 length: 18 residues. The CDR3 DNA reads as TGTGCCAGCAGCAAAGAGAGACAGGGGAATGCAACTAATGAAAAACTGTTTTTT. It is translated as CASSKERQGNATNEKLFF.